The present T cell receptor (beta chain) was sequenced within a study of shared clonotypes between healthy human individuals. Study at large: The donor pool was made up of two women and a few men aged 18 to 49. Each donor's CD4 naive and CD4 memory cells filled three plates apiece, CD8 naive two, and CD8 memory one.

Several immunoSEQ plates held equal portions of the genomic DNA taken from each subset. Measured with immunoSEQ multiplex PCR; TCRdb has only the in-frame clones, and not every one. The sample has about 2.4 million clones, 85% to 95% seen once; the top ten hold roughly 0.15%. The CDR3 covers 15 residues. The germline V gene has CDR1 SGHRS and CDR2 YFSETQ. The V and J ends lost 4 bases and 1 base, in that order; junction bases with no gene match: 5. Sequenced sample: naive CD4+ T cells sorted from blood. The subset was: CD45RA+ positively selected. The TCR sequence derives from a man aged 18-30 years in good health. The chain couples TRBV5-1 to TRBJ2-5; 9 nucleotides line up with TRBD2. CDR3: CASSEAGGPQETQYF. The CDR3 coding sequence is TGCGCCAGCAGCGAAGCGGGAGGCCCCCAAGAGACCCAGTACTTC.